This T cell receptor (beta chain) was sequenced for a study of blood T cell repertoires in COVID-19. Study details: Samples representing acute and convalescent COVID-19 were sourced from the United States, Italy and Spain. T cells, B-cell-depleted T cells, or PBMCs provided the cDNA or gDNA that served as material.

Original processing methods: How many nucleated cells were present was estimated from reference gene primer amplification. Here immunoSEQ multiplex PCR was the method, and the copy in TCRdb shows in-frame clones only, minus some. V and J calls and clone size are those listed in that table; D and trimming were worked out from the DNA. Of hundreds of thousands of clones listed, around nine tenths are singletons. This clone was seen only a few times. Germline V gene data show CDR1 as GTSNPN and CDR2 as SVGIG (reference sequence). The CDR3 contains 13 residues. V lost 6 bases, J lost 3 bases, and 14 bases lay in between.

The clonotype originates from a woman between 50 and 59 years old with active or convalescent COVID-19. The sample comprised peripheral blood. The V call is TRBV30, the J call TRBJ1-2, with TRBD1 as a possible D gene (6 bases). The CDR3 bases are TGTGCCTGTGCAGGGGCAAGAGACTATGGCTACACCTTC. Residues: CACAGARDYGYTF.